The text below deals with one TCR beta chain. Its specificity is not known. This sample is drawn from a study of beta chain features in type 1 diabetes. Expressed TCRB transcripts were sequenced after all isolated RNA was converted to cDNA. Sequenced by immunoSEQ multiplex PCR; TCRdb stores in-frame clones only, minus some. Among 600,000 or so clones listed, 9.5% to 15% were seen once. V shed 6 bases and J shed 10 bases, with 17 bases lying between them. Germline V gene sequence: CDR1 MNHEY, CDR2 SVGAGI. The CDR3 is 13 amino acids. Study observations and caveats: A definitive answer on HLA type influencing TCRB rearrangement was not reached here. Type 1 diabetes patients had TCRB CDR3s that were shorter (moderately but significantly so) in all four CD4+ subsets.

This chain joins TRBV6-5 and TRBJ2-3; D is unresolved. The origin of this receptor is a man under 40 with type 1 diabetes. Input material: naive CD4+ T cells from blood. The CDR3 region is CASSPPLGVAQYF. Written as DNA, the CDR3 is TGTGCCAGCAGCCCCCCCCTAGGTGTTGCGCAGTATTTT.